The rows below give T cell receptor beta chains drawn from one sample of a study of blood T cell repertoires in COVID-19. This table comes from immunoSEQ multiplex PCR, and its TCRdb copy is limited to in-frame clones, with some not included. The sample records around 170,000 clones, roughly 70% being singletons. The specimen sequenced was peripheral blood. The receptors derive from a woman older than 75 with acute or convalescent COVID-19. The CDR3 runs from the conserved cysteine through the conserved F or W. D genes are given only for firm matches. Clone size is not always given. Where it is, it says once, few, many or a class for expanded clones.

TRBJ2-1 . TRBD1 TRBV28 15 CASSLGQGTSNEQFF TGTGCCAGCAGTTTAGGACAGGGGACTTCCAATGAGCAGTTCTTC
TRBJ1-4 . TRBD1 TRBV5-5 18 CASSFTSRDRVREEKLFF TGTGCCAGCAGCTTTACGTCCCGGGACAGGGTCCGGGAGGAAAAACTGTTTTTT
TRBJ2-1 . TRBD2 TRBV27 16 CASSLRVTGLFNEQFF TGTGCCAGCAGTCTAAGGGTCACGGGACTATTCAATGAGCAGTTCTTC
TRBJ2-1 once TRBD2 TRBV5-1 15 CASSVGLAGGNEQFF TGCGCCAGCAGCGTCGGACTAGCGGGGGGCAATGAGCAGTTCTTC
TRBJ2-7 . . TRBV5-1 14 CASSLEANSYEQYF TGCGCCAGCAGCTTGGAAGCTAATTCCTACGAGCAGTACTTC
TRBJ1-6 . TRBD1 TRBV18 14 CASSPTGEGSPLHF TGTGCCAGCTCACCTACAGGGGAAGGATCACCCCTCCACTTT
TRBJ2-7 . TRBD2 TRBV14 18 CASSQEILGLAGLYEQYF TGTGCCAGCAGCCAAGAAATCCTTGGGCTAGCGGGACTCTACGAGCAGTACTTC
TRBJ1-4 . TRBD1 TRBV2 13 CAIQTGAREKLFF TGTGCCATCCAGACAGGGGCGAGGGAAAAACTGTTTTTT
TRBJ2-5 . . TRBV7-2 13 CASSLAGLETQYF TGTGCCAGCAGCTTAGCGGGCCTGGAGACCCAGTACTTC
TRBJ2-1 . TRBD2 TRBV6-4 14 CASSDRGLAGEQFF TGTGCCAGCAGTGACCGCGGACTAGCGGGTGAGCAGTTCTTC